The 19 T cell receptor beta chains listed next were all sequenced from one sample in a study of blood T cell repertoires in COVID-19. Clones were read by immunoSEQ multiplex PCR, and TCRdb kept only the in-frame ones, dropping some. The repertoire holds 390,000 or so clones, with 89% as singletons. Source material: peripheral blood. The receptors were sampled from a woman in her 30s with COVID-19, enrolled during active disease.

The V and J genes are TRBV7-2 and TRBJ1-2, with a tentative D call TRBD1 (6 bases). Germline loops: CDR1 SGHTA, CDR2 FQGNSA. This CDR3 is 16 amino acids long. Trimming pared 1 base from V and 0 bases from J, leaving 12 bases between. CDR3 DNA: TGTGCCAGCAGCTTAGTACAGGGAGTAACTAACTATGGCTACACCTTC. Amino acid sequence: CASSLVQGVTNYGYTF.

V gene TRBV18 combines with J gene TRBJ2-1, with D possibly being TRBD1 (6 bases). The germline V gene encodes CDR1 KGHSH and CDR2 LQKENI. CDR3 length: 12 residues. V was trimmed by 4 bases and J by 6 bases, leaving 7 bases between them. The CDR3 bases are TGTGCCAGCTCACAAGGGGGCAATGAGCAGTTCTTC. Protein sequence: CASSQGGNEQFF.

This chain joins TRBV6-5 and TRBJ2-3; a possible D gene is TRBD2 (5 bases). Per the germline V gene, CDR1 is MNHEY and CDR2 is SVGAGI. V lost 2 bases and J lost 2, with 8 bases in between. The CDR3 length is 14 residues. The CDR3 DNA follows: TGTGCCAGCAGTTACAGAGCGGTCACAGATACGCAGTATTTT. It codes for CASSYRAVTDTQYF.

The chain has TRBV7-8 and TRBJ1-4; D is unresolved. The V gene lost 2 bases and the J gene lost 2 bases, with 9 bases spanning the gap. There are 15 residues in the CDR3. Germline V gives CDR1 SGHVS, CDR2 FQNEAQ. The CDR3 DNA reads as TGTGCCAGCAGCTTACGGCGGGTTACTAATGAAAAACTGTTTTTT. It codes for CASSLRRVTNEKLFF.

V gene TRBV14 combines with J gene TRBJ2-3, with TRBD2 matching 9 bases. J was trimmed by 3 bases and V by 3 bases; bases with no gene match: 7. The CDR3 is 16 residues long. Germline V lookup: CDR1 SGHDN, CDR2 FVKESK. The CDR3 loop reads CASSHQAGGITDTQYF. CDR3 bases: TGTGCCAGCAGCCACCAAGCGGGAGGCATTACAGATACGCAGTATTTT.

The V call is TRBV4-2, the J call TRBJ2-2; 12 bases are shared with TRBD2. Germline V CDR1 and CDR2: LGHNA, YNFKEQ. Unmatched junction bases numbered 11, after V lost 0 bases and J lost 6 bases. The CDR3 loop spans 19 amino acids. As DNA, the CDR3 is TGTGCCAGCAGCCAAGAACCTAGCGGGGGGGCCACAGAGTCCGGGGAGCTGTTTTTT. Its protein is CASSQEPSGGATESGELFF.

The chain employs TRBV11-3 and TRBJ1-1; 7 bases fit TRBD1. Germline V gene data show CDR1 as SGHNT and CDR2 as YENEEA. There are 13 residues in the CDR3. With 1 base clipped from V and 7 bases from J, the junction kept 3 bases outside the gene matches. Written as DNA, the CDR3 is TGTGCCAGCAGCTTAGTCCGGGACAGTGAAGCTTTCTTT. It specifies CASSLVRDSEAFF.

The chain is built from TRBV7-2 and TRBJ1-4; possibly TRBD1 for D (6 bases). Germline V gene data show CDR1 as SGHTA and CDR2 as FQGNSA. This CDR3 has 16 amino acids. V dropped 1 base and J dropped 2 bases, with 11 bases sitting between them. The CDR3 here is CASSLGRGGTNEKLFF. CDR3 DNA sequence: TGTGCCAGCAGCTTAGGCAGGGGTGGGACTAATGAAAAACTGTTTTTT.

The V call is TRBV5-6, the J call TRBJ2-3; D may be TRBD1 (6 bases). The CDR3 is made up of 17 amino acids. Trimming left V 4 bases short and J 0 bases short, with 18 bases between. Germline-derived CDR1 and CDR2 are SGHDT and YYEEEE. In DNA form, the CDR3 reads TGTGCCAGCAGCCGCCGGACAGTAGGACTGAGCACAGATACGCAGTATTTT. Translating it yields CASSRRTVGLSTDTQYF.

CDR3 DNA sequence: TGTGCCAGTAGTAGATACAGGAGCAGGGGCGGCCCAGATACGCAGTATTTT. This translates into CASSRYRSRGGPDTQYF. This chain connects TRBV19 to TRBJ2-3; perhaps TRBD1 as D (6 bases). CDR1 and CDR2 (germline): LNHDA, SQIVND (reference sequence). This CDR3 is built from 17 residues. The V end lost 4 bases, the J end lost 4 bases, and 21 bases lay between the germline ends.

The chain carries TRBV24-1 and TRBJ2-3; D not certain. Germline lookup yields CDR1 KGHDR and CDR2 SFDVKD. The CDR3 is made up of 15 amino acids. V was pared by 2 bases and J by 1 base, with 9 bases between. The DNA for the CDR3 is TGTGCCACCAGTGATTCGGCAGGTGGCACAGATACGCAGTATTTT. This codes for CATSDSAGGTDTQYF.

The chain links TRBV25-1 to TRBJ1-2; D possibly corresponds to TRBD1 (6 bases). Looked up from germline, CDR1 is MGHDK and CDR2 is SYGVNS. V was shortened by 2 bases and J by 3 bases, with 13 bases between the two germline ends. The CDR3 runs 15 residues. The CDR3 DNA follows: TGTGCCAGCAGTGAACTGGGGGCGGAAGACTATGGCTACACCTTC. It yields the protein CASSELGAEDYGYTF.

This rearrangement joins TRBV2 to TRBJ1-2; 10 positions match TRBD1. Germline V gives CDR1 SNHLY, CDR2 FYNNEI. The length of the CDR3 is 14 residues. V was clipped by 8 bases and J by 2 bases; unmatched bases: 5. CDR3 region: CASLTGGANYGYTF. Written as DNA, the CDR3 is TGTGCCAGCCTGACAGGGGGCGCGAACTATGGCTACACCTTC.

The chain recombines TRBV11-2 with TRBJ2-3, with 14 bases matching TRBD2. CDR3 length equals 17 residues. After removal of 5 bases from V and 2 bases from J, the junction contained 6 bases not matched to a gene. Germline CDR1 SGHAT, CDR2 FQNNGV. CDR3: CASSQRTSGGHTDTQYF. The DNA of the CDR3 is TGTGCCAGCAGCCAGCGGACTAGCGGGGGGCACACAGATACGCAGTATTTT.

This clone was counted once. The rearrangement uses TRBV27 and TRBJ2-5; a weak D match, TRBD2 (6 bases). Trimming took 2 bases from V and 4 from J, leaving 11 bases between them. The CDR3 loop spans 14 amino acids. Looked up from germline, CDR1 is MNHEY and CDR2 is SMNVEV (reference sequence). The CDR3 sequence: CASSLGWGGETQYF. As DNA, the CDR3 is TGTGCCAGCAGTTTAGGGTGGGGAGGAGAGACCCAGTACTTC.

This clone came up a few times. Within the sample, other DNA sequences also encode this same CDR3. This rearrangement joins TRBV11-2 to TRBJ2-5; TRBD2 is a possible D gene (5 bases). This CDR3 spans 11 amino acids. Germline loops: CDR1 SGHAT, CDR2 FQNNGV. The V gene lost 5 bases and the J gene lost 5 bases, with 6 bases spanning the gap. The DNA for the CDR3 is TGTGCCAGCAGCACGGGGGAGACCCAGTACTTC. It specifies CASSTGETQYF. Full variable domain (missing parts from reference TRBV11-2 and TRBJ2-5): EAGVAQSPRYKIIEKRQSVAFWCNPISGHATLYWYQQILGQGPKLLIQFQNNGVVDDSQLPKDRFSAERLKGVDSTLKIQPAKLEDSAVYLCASSTGETQYFGPGTRLLVL.

This clone was found once. The chain recombines TRBV7-9 with TRBJ2-7; 7 bases are a match to TRBD2. This CDR3 comprises 15 residues. V trimming: 3 bases; J trimming: 5 bases; junction bases outside the gene matches: 10. Germline CDR1 and CDR2: SEHNR and FQNEAQ (reference sequence). Here the CDR3 DNA reads TGTGCCAGCAGCTTCGGACTAGGTGTCGTGGACGAGCAGTACGTC. Protein sequence: CASSFGLGVVDEQYV.

The chain employs TRBV9 and TRBJ2-1; 7 bases are shared with TRBD2. The CDR3 contains 15 residues. Trimming at V came to 3 bases and at J to 7 bases, leaving 10 bases not matched to a gene. Germline CDR1 reads SGDLS; CDR2 reads YYNGEE. The CDR3 sequence is CASSARGGGGNEQFF. The CDR3 region has the DNA TGTGCCAGCAGCGCCCGAGGTGGGGGGGGTAATGAGCAGTTCTTC.

The chain recombines TRBV5-5 with TRBJ2-2; TRBD2 agrees at 9 bases. V shed 4 bases and J 4 bases; nucleotides not matched to a gene: 17. The CDR3 is made up of 19 amino acids. The germline CDR1 and CDR2 sequences are SGHKS and YYEKEE (reference sequence). CDR3 in DNA: TGTGCCAGCAGCCCCCCCTCTGCTCGACTAGCGGCGGTCACCGGGGAGCTGTTTTTT. Translated, it gives CASSPPSARLAAVTGELFF.